This T cell receptor (beta chain) originates from a study of blood T cells in healthy people across ages. Study as a whole: About one barcoded beta molecule was captured per two T cells (by template switching).

Donors each provided around 10 milliliters of peripheral blood. Alongside a J-beta primer mix, a sample-barcoded 5' primer served in a second PCR lasting about 7 to 12 cycles. TCRdb called the 5' RACE reads again in MiXCR, with one record for every CDR3 protein. The sample lists nearly 800,000 distinct CDR3 sequences; around three fifths were seen once. This clonotype occurred a few times. CDR3 length: 14 amino acids. CDR1 and CDR2 from the germline V gene are SGHTS and YDEGEE. The V and J ends lost 3 bases and 6 bases, in that order; junction bases with no gene match: 5. The chain combines TRBV5-8 with TRBJ2-1; 8 bases align to TRBD1. Sequencing was done on a sample of blood. The TCR was taken from a middle-aged man in good health. The DNA for the CDR3 is TGTGCCAGCAGCTCCCCGACAGGGGTCAATGAGCAGTTCTTC. Encoded protein: CASSSPTGVNEQFF.